This entry lists 6 T cell receptor beta chains sequenced from one sample in a study of CD8 T cells in Susac syndrome. Random-hexamer reverse transcription was applied to about 0.45 to 1 ug RNA. TCRdb re-called the immunoSEQ multiplex PCR reads with MiXCR, one entry per CDR3 protein. Here the sample spans approximately 100,000 distinct CDR3 sequences, about 93% being singletons. The sequenced sample consisted of CD4+ T cells from PBMCs. These receptors were taken from a human donor in good health.

The chain links TRBV27 to TRBJ2-7; D is unclear. V was cut by 4 bases and J by 7 bases, with 14 bases left in between. Germline V gene data show CDR1 as MNHEY and CDR2 as SMNVEV (reference sequence). The CDR3 is 13 amino acids. CDR3 amino acids: CASSYGSGREQYF. The CDR3 DNA reads as TGTGCCAGCAGTTATGGCTCCGGTCGGGAGCAGTACTTC.

This chain links TRBV7-2 with TRBJ2-7; possibly TRBD1 for D (6 bases). This CDR3 comprises 15 residues. The germline gives CDR1 SGHTA, CDR2 FQGNSA. V lost 5 bases and J 2 bases, leaving 16 bases between the germline ends. For the CDR3, the DNA is TGTGCCAGCAGCGAAGAACGGACAGTCCCCTACGAGCAGTACTTC. It codes for CASSEERTVPYEQYF.

V gene TRBV19 combines with J gene TRBJ2-7; D is ambiguous. The CDR3 contains 14 residues. CDR1 is LNHDA, CDR2 SQIVND, per germline (reference sequence). Trimming stripped 4 bases from V and 4 bases from J, with 14 bases between. DNA of the CDR3: TGTGCCAGTAGTAATGACGTTAATCGGTACGAGCAGTACTTC. Protein: CASSNDVNRYEQYF. Drawing the rest from reference TRBV19 and TRBJ2-7, the complete variable domain is DGGITQSPKYLFRKEGQNVTLSCEQNLNHDAMYWYRQDPGQGLRLIYYSQIVNDFQKGDIAEGYSVSREKKESFPLTVTSAQKNPTAFYLCASSNDVNRYEQYFGPGTRLTVT.

The chain links TRBV4-2 to TRBJ1-3, with D unresolved. V shed 2 bases and J shed 2 bases, with 1 base lying between them. The CDR3 has 12 residues. The germline gives CDR1 LGHNA, CDR2 YNFKEQ. CDR3 bases: TGTGCCAGCAGCCAACCTGGAAACACCATATATTTT. It is translated as CASSQPGNTIYF.

The chain's CDR3 is CATSRVPGQGIEQYF. The CDR3 DNA sequence: TGTGCCACCAGCAGGGTACCGGGACAGGGGATCGAGCAGTACTTC. The chain has TRBV15 and TRBJ2-7; 10 nucleotides line up with TRBD1. The germline CDR1 and CDR2 sequences are LNHNV and YYDKDF (reference sequence). The ends lost 3 bases at V and 6 bases at J; junction bases unmatched: 8. The CDR3 has 15 residues.

This clonotype was seen once. One end of the junction fails to match germline, which may point to a read error. This chain uses TRBV20-1 with TRBJ2-5, with D maybe TRBD2 (7 bases). Germline-derived CDR1 and CDR2 are DFQATT and SNEGSKA (reference sequence). This CDR3 is 14 amino acids long. The CDR3 loop is CSARGGVQGETQYF. The CDR3 region has the DNA TGCAGTGCAAGAGGGGGGGTGCAGGGCGAGACCCAGTACTTC.